This TCR beta chain derives from a study of blood T cell repertoires in COVID-19. Background on the study: PBMCs, B-cell-depleted T cells, or T cells were the source of the cDNA or gDNA that made up the material.

V lost 0 bases and J lost 5; bases outside the gene matches: 2. The CDR3 is made up of 15 amino acids. Germline CDR1 and CDR2: SGHRS and YFSETQ. Authors' methods: Using reference gene primer amplification, nucleated cell counts were estimated. Data came from immunoSEQ multiplex PCR; TCRdb stores just in-frame clones and leaves some out. V and J calls and clone size are those listed in that table; D and trimming were worked out from the DNA. The sample holds some 47,000 clones, around 86% seen once. The chain links TRBV5-1 to TRBJ1-6; 7 positions match TRBD1. This TCR was recovered from a woman at least 80 years old with acute or convalescent COVID-19. Sequencing was performed on peripheral blood. The CDR3 loop is CASSLGDRDNSPLHF. As DNA, the CDR3 is TGCGCCAGCAGCTTGGGGGACAGAGATAATTCACCCCTCCACTTT. Filled out from reference TRBV5-1 and TRBJ1-6, the complete variable domain reads KAGVTQTPRYLIKTRGQQVTLSCSPISGHRSVSWYQQTPGQGLQFLFEYFSETQRNKGNFPGRFSGRQFSNSRSEMNVSTLELGDSALYLCASSLGDRDNSPLHFGNGTRLTVT.